This T cell receptor (beta chain) was recovered during a study of control samples from healthy donors and cancer patients. Sequencing was performed with immunoSEQ multiplex PCR; in TCRdb, only in-frame clones are kept and a portion is missing. The sample contains 46,000 or so clones, about 93% of which appear only once. Per germline, CDR1 SNHLY and CDR2 FYNNEI. The CDR3 runs to 15 residues. After removal of 5 bases from V and 4 bases from J, the junction contained 7 bases not matched to a gene. Sequencing was done on a sample of PBMCs. The rearrangement links TRBV2 to TRBJ1-2; TRBD1 agrees at 10 bases. The clonotype originates from a woman between 50 and 59 years old with head and neck cancer. The CDR3: CASSRGDRGAYGYTF. The CDR3 DNA sequence: TGTGCCAGCAGTCGAGGGGACAGGGGCGCCTATGGCTACACCTTC.